Each of the 2 T cell receptor beta chains below was sequenced from the same sample in a study of CD8 T cells in Susac syndrome. Random hexamers served to reverse transcribe roughly 0.45 to 1 ug RNA. MiXCR, applied by TCRdb to the immunoSEQ multiplex PCR reads, yields one record per CDR3 protein. The sample lists some 140,000 distinct CDR3 sequences; just under 95% were seen once. The sample consisted of CD8+ T cells from PBMCs. These receptors were taken from a human donor with Susac syndrome.

The gene calls are TRBV11-2 and TRBJ1-2; D ambiguous. Trimming shortened V by 3 bases and J by 10 bases, and 9 bases separated the two germline ends. The germline V gene encodes CDR1 SGHAT and CDR2 FQNNGV. The CDR3 is 11 residues long. The CDR3 region has the DNA TGTGCCAGCAGCTTTGGCAGTGACTACACCTTC. The encoded protein is CASSFGSDYTF.

This clonotype was found once. The rearrangement uses TRBV13 and TRBJ2-5, with D perhaps matching TRBD1 (5 bases). The V end lost 3 bases, the J end lost 1 base, and 15 bases lay between the germline ends. The germline gives CDR1 PRHDT, CDR2 FYEKMQ (reference sequence). The length of the CDR3 is 16 residues. CDR3 sequence: CASSLIGSQGQETQYF. The DNA for the CDR3 is TGTGCCAGCAGCTTGATAGGGTCCCAGGGCCAAGAGACCCAGTACTTC.